This paragraph reports one TCR beta chain. Its target is not known. The sample comes from a study of early T cells in non-severe SARS-CoV-2 infection. Looking at the study overall: Sequenced material consisted of bulk RNA (from unsorted whole blood), and chains were unpaired. Study-wide findings and caveats: Clonotype matching in VDJdb favored anti-spike CD8 responses and did not capture private and CD4 specificities.

The germline CDR1 and CDR2 sequences are DFQATT and SNEGSKA (reference sequence). This CDR3 has 11 residues. Trimming left V 2 bases short and J 6 bases short, with 8 bases between. Individual cDNA molecules were tagged with unique molecular identifiers. TCRdb independently ran MiXCR on the 5' RACE reads; one entry per CDR3 protein. This sample has about 83,000 distinct CDR3 sequences, with about 10% found just once. The sample in question was whole blood, obtained at baseline. V is TRBV20-1 and J is TRBJ2-7; no clear D. The TCR was taken from an adult who was a healthcare worker with PCR-confirmed SARS-CoV-2 infection or an uninfected control (not recorded which). The CDR3 DNA reads as TGCAGTGCTAGATCCCCTACCGAGCAGTACTTC. It encodes CSARSPTEQYF.